The clone carrying this T cell receptor (beta chain) was seen more than once but under ten times. Its antigen is still unknown. A much larger clone sits a single nucleotide away, making a read error possible. No conserved phenylalanine or tryptophan is present at the end of the CDR3, so a read error is the likely explanation. The data were obtained in a study of tumor and adjacent non-tumor tissue in lung cancer. Overall study results and limits: Tumor TCR diversity, when higher, was linked to shorter survival.

The CDR3 consists of 11 residues. Between the trimmed V and J ends, which lost 10 bases and 7 bases, there was a span of 10 bases. This sample's RNA came from whole unsorted tissue. The library came from three nested PCR rounds adapted from ARM-PCR protocols. TCRdb processed the multiplex PCR reads anew with MiXCR; each CDR3 protein has one entry. The sample records some 77,000 distinct CDR3 sequences, 55% to 70% being singletons. Sequences were obtained from lung tumor tissue. The TCR was taken from a woman aged 65 to 85 with non-small cell lung cancer. V usage is TRBV12-3 or TRBV12-4 and J usage is TRBJ2-2, with D tentatively TRBD2 (6 bases). CDR3 nucleotide sequence: TGTGCCACTTACGGGGGCGGGGAGCTGTTTCTT. Its translation: CATYGGGELFL.